The source of this T cell receptor beta chain is a study of shared clonotypes between healthy human individuals. Study background: A couple of female and a few male donors aged 18 to 49 were enrolled.

This clone has a single count. Sequencing used immunoSEQ multiplex PCR; TCRdb keeps in-frame clones, though not all of them. Of about 480,000 clones in the sample, 75% to 85% were seen once. Germline CDR1 is MNHEY and CDR2 is SVGAGI. CDR3 length equals 13 residues. V was clipped by 2 bases and J by 5 bases, with 8 bases between them. Donors were Caucasian adults residing in Nashville, Tennessee, USA. Sequences were obtained from PBMCs. This clonotype originated in a woman between 40 and 50 years old in good health. Some clones in this sample may be carry-over from other donors' samples. The V gene is TRBV6-5, the J gene TRBJ2-3, with D uncertain. This chain's CDR3 is CASSYIWGDTQYF. CDR3 nucleotide sequence: TGTGCCAGCAGTTACATTTGGGGAGATACGCAGTATTTT.